This passage covers 9 T cell receptor beta chains from one sample sequenced in a study of identical twins. TCRdb re-called the 5' RACE reads through MiXCR, storing one row per CDR3 protein. Altogether 350,000 to 600,000 distinct CDR3 sequences are present, 12% to 15% being singletons, with the ten largest covering approximately 0.52%. Separately, the same data were catalogued under a study of yellow fever vaccine responses in identical twins.

Specimen: CD4+ T cells sorted from blood. The source is a woman younger than 35 in good health.

The sample holds many counts of this clonotype. CDR3 nucleotides: TGTGCCAGCAGTTTGATCAGACGGGGCACAGATACGCAGTATTTT. Protein sequence: CASSLIRRGTDTQYF. The chain carries TRBV12-3 or TRBV12-4 and TRBJ2-3, with D unresolved. V shed 3 bases and J shed 1 base, with 11 bases lying between them. This CDR3 spans 15 amino acids.

This clonotype has only a few counts. CDR3 loop: CATRTGAYNEQFF. CDR3 coding DNA: TGTGCCACCAGGACAGGCGCCTACAATGAGCAGTTCTTC. The chain couples TRBV6-6 to TRBJ2-1, with 7 bases aligning to TRBD1. J gave up 2 bases and V 10 bases, and 5 bases lay outside the gene matches. This CDR3 comprises 13 residues. Germline CDR1 and CDR2: MNHNY and SVGAGI (reference sequence).

The sample holds a few counts of this clonotype. The rearrangement uses TRBV6-5 and TRBJ1-2; no definite D call. CDR1 is MNHEY, CDR2 SVGAGI, per germline. The CDR3 contains 13 residues. V was pared by 4 bases and J by 3 bases, with 9 bases between. Written as DNA, the CDR3 is TGTGCCAGCAGTTGGAGACAAGACTATGGCTACACCTTC. This translates into CASSWRQDYGYTF.

The rearrangement uses TRBV10-3 and TRBJ2-3; 7 bases fit TRBD1. CDR3 length: 16 amino acids. Trimming cost V 3 bases and J 6 bases; bases outside gene matches: 12. Germline V CDR1 and CDR2: ENHRY, SYGVKD. The CDR3 DNA reads as TGTGCCATCAGTGATTGGAATACAGGGGCGGCGGATACGCAGTATTTT. It is translated as CAISDWNTGAADTQYF.

The genes are TRBV6-2 or TRBV6-3 and TRBJ2-1; the match to TRBD2 covers 11 bases. This CDR3 region has 20 residues. Trimming took 5 bases from V and 0 from J; bases not matched to a gene: 15. CDR1 and CDR2 (germline): MNHEY, SVGEGT. The CDR3 region is CASSRPIAGGPIRSYNEQFF. The DNA for the CDR3 is TGTGCCAGCAGTCGCCCAATAGCGGGGGGGCCGATTCGCTCCTACAATGAGCAGTTCTTC.

There are a few counts of this clonotype. The rearrangement uses TRBV12-3 or TRBV12-4 and TRBJ2-7; TRBD2 matches 14 bases. The CDR3 is made up of 14 amino acids. With V trimmed by 6 bases and J by 5 bases, 3 bases remained unmatched. CDR3 nucleotide sequence: TGTGCCAGCAGCCTGACTAGCGGGAGGGACGAGCAGTACTTC. Translating it yields CASSLTSGRDEQYF.

This clonotype was detected a few times. This sequence joins TRBV7-2 and TRBJ2-2; 12 bases align to TRBD1. The CDR3 spans 16 residues. Unmatched junction bases numbered 3, after V lost 3 bases and J lost 4 bases. CDR1 and CDR2 (germline): SGHTA, FQGNSA. The CDR3 nucleotides read TGTGCCAGCAGCTTCCGGGACAGGGGGCGCACCGGGGAGCTGTTTTTT. This gives the protein CASSFRDRGRTGELFF.

The chain couples TRBV29-1 to TRBJ2-7; D might be TRBD2 (5 bases). CDR3 size: 13 residues. Germline V gene data show CDR1 as SQVTM and CDR2 as ANQGSEA. The V end was cut by 3 bases, the J end by 6 bases, with 15 bases between. CDR3 amino acids: CSVETVPGGEQYF. CDR3 bases: TGCAGCGTTGAGACTGTCCCTGGAGGCGAGCAGTACTTC.

The chain links TRBV21-1 to TRBJ1-2; TRBD1 is taken as the D call from the table, unchecked against the DNA. TRBV21-1 is labeled a pseudogene. The CDR3 has 15 amino acids. The CDR3 protein is CASSKCTGTAYGYTF. CDR3 DNA: TGTGCCAGCAGCAAATGCACCGGGACAGCCTATGGCTACACCTTC.